Below are 15 T cell receptor beta chains sequenced from a single sample in a study of metastatic and nonmetastatic thyroid tumors. TCRdb redid the clone calls on the PCR reads using MiXCR. The top ten clones hold under 13% of a sample with 30,000 to 45,000 clones, 25% to 30% of them seen once. The entire patient cohort was treatment-naive prior to thyroid surgery. The sample comprised blood. Receptors originate from a male donor with papillary thyroid cancer or a benign thyroid nodule (not recorded which). Some clones in this sample may be carry-over from other donors' samples.

This clone was picked up many times. The gene calls are TRBV12-3 or TRBV12-4 and TRBJ1-2; tentative D call: TRBD1 (6 bases). V was shortened by 5 bases and J by 4 bases, with 14 bases between the two germline ends. The CDR3 has 14 residues. The CDR3 protein is CASSPREGGYGYTF. In nucleotides, the CDR3 is TGTGCCAGCAGTCCCCGGGAAGGGGGCTATGGCTACACCTTC.

This chain joins TRBV6-2 or TRBV6-3 and TRBJ2-6; the D is unclear. This CDR3 has 14 residues. V was trimmed by 4 bases and J by 1 base, leaving 5 bases between them. CDR1 and CDR2 from the germline V gene are MNHEY and SVGEGT. The CDR3 DNA sequence: TGTGCCAGCAGTTTGGCGTCTGGGGCCAACGTCCTGACTTTC. Encoded protein: CASSLASGANVLTF.

In its sample, this clone was seen many times. The gene calls are TRBV29-1 and TRBJ1-1, with TRBD1 matching 7 bases. In germline, CDR1 is SQVTM, CDR2 ANQGSEA. The V and J ends lost 6 bases and 7 bases, in that order; junction bases with no gene match: 8. This CDR3 spans 12 amino acids. The CDR3 DNA is TGCAGCGTCGGCTGGACAGGCATTGAAGCTTTCTTT. Translating it yields CSVGWTGIEAFF.

This clone was counted only a few times. This chain links TRBV6-1 with TRBJ1-4; no reliable D call. Trimming took 4 bases from V and 4 from J, leaving 7 bases between them. The CDR3 totals 13 residues. Per germline, CDR1 MNHNS and CDR2 SASEGT. The CDR3 nucleotides are TGTGCCAGCAGTGGAGGACTTAATGAAAAACTGTTTTTT. Translated, it gives CASSGGLNEKLFF.

This clone was counted many times. This chain joins TRBV10-3 and TRBJ1-3; perhaps TRBD1 as D (6 bases). The V gene's germline CDR1 is ENHRY and CDR2 SYGVKD. Between the trimmed V and J ends, which lost 3 bases and 0 bases, there was a span of 21 bases. This CDR3 comprises 19 residues. The CDR3, as DNA: TGTGCCATCAGTGAAATGGACATTCAGGGGTTCCGCTCTGGAAACACCATATATTTT. This translates into CAISEMDIQGFRSGNTIYF.

The V call is TRBV3-1, the J call TRBJ2-7; no firm D call. The CDR3 sequence is 14 residues long. The germline V and J ends were trimmed by 11 bases and 2 bases, with 19 bases remaining between them. Germline loops: CDR1 LGHDT, CDR2 YNNKEL (reference sequence). CDR3 residues: CAAGVAHQAYEQYF. CDR3 coding DNA: TGTGCCGCCGGCGTCGCTCATCAGGCCTACGAGCAGTACTTC.

By share, this clone counts as medium-sized. This sequence joins TRBV20-1 and TRBJ2-2; 9 bases are a match to TRBD1. After removal of 0 bases from V and 3 bases from J, the junction contained 5 bases not matched to a gene. Per germline, CDR1 DFQATT and CDR2 SNEGSKA (reference sequence). The CDR3 extends over 16 amino acids. The CDR3 DNA sequence: TGCAGTGCTAGAGAATGGAGGGACAGGGACACCGGGGAGCTGTTTTTT. Encoded protein: CSAREWRDRDTGELFF.

This clone was observed a handful of times. This chain uses TRBV6-5 with TRBJ2-6; no definite D call. The CDR3 spans 15 residues. The V gene's germline CDR1 is MNHEY and CDR2 SVGAGI. Trimming shortened V by 0 bases and J by 0 bases, and 3 bases separated the two germline ends. DNA for the CDR3: TGTGCCAGCAGTTACTCGGCCTCTGGGGCCAACGTCCTGACTTTC. It codes for CASSYSASGANVLTF.

This clone was counted only a few times. This sequence joins TRBV20-1 and TRBJ2-7, with D possibly matching TRBD2 (6 bases). Germline loops: CDR1 DFQATT, CDR2 SNEGSKA (reference sequence). The CDR3 runs 15 residues. V was shortened by 4 bases and J by 2 bases, with 18 bases between the two germline ends. CDR3 DNA sequence: TGCAGTGCTATCTTTACGGGAGCACCCCCCTACGAGCAGTACTTC. Protein product: CSAIFTGAPPYEQYF.

This clone has only a few counts. For the CDR3, the DNA is TGTGCCAGCAGTCTTTTTTACAGATCACCCCTCCACTTT. Translated: CASSLFYRSPLHF. The V and J genes are TRBV27 and TRBJ1-6; the D is unclear. The germline V and J ends were trimmed by 5 bases and 10 bases, with 12 bases remaining between them. Per the germline V gene, CDR1 is MNHEY and CDR2 is SMNVEV (reference sequence). This CDR3 is built from 13 residues.

The V gene is TRBV10-1, the J gene TRBJ2-7; tentative D call: TRBD2 (6 bases). In germline, CDR1 is WNHNN, CDR2 SYGVQD (reference sequence). The CDR3 has 13 residues. V was shortened by 6 bases and J by 5 bases, with 14 bases between the two germline ends. CDR3 nucleotides: TGCGCCAGCAGCTTCTCTAGCGCGGACGAGCAGTACTTC. It specifies CASSFSSADEQYF.

This chain links TRBV30 with TRBJ2-3; possibly TRBD1 for D (6 bases). Germline values: CDR1 GTSNPN, CDR2 SVGIG (reference sequence). V was shortened by 0 bases and J by 0 bases, with 10 bases between the two germline ends. CDR3 length equals 15 residues. CDR3 residues: CAWSVQGGSTDTQYF. CDR3 nucleotide sequence: TGTGCCTGGAGTGTACAAGGGGGTAGCACAGATACGCAGTATTTT.

V usage is TRBV6-1 and J usage is TRBJ2-3; the D is unclear. This CDR3 is built from 15 residues. Trimming removed 3 bases at V and 0 bases at J, with 10 bases between. Germline V gene data show CDR1 as MNHNS and CDR2 as SASEGT. DNA for the CDR3: TGTGCCAGCAGTGATTCGGTAGCTAGCACAGATACGCAGTATTTT. Translation: CASSDSVASTDTQYF.

This clone was seen repeatedly, ten times or more. The chain recombines TRBV5-1 with TRBJ2-3; 8 positions match TRBD2. The CDR3 spans 15 residues. CDR1 is SGHRS, CDR2 YFSETQ, per germline. V lost 0 bases and J lost 5; bases outside the gene matches: 5. The CDR3 nucleotides read TGCGCCAGCAGCTTGGAGCGGGGGTGGGGAGATACGCAGTATTTT. It yields the protein CASSLERGWGDTQYF.

This clone was counted only a few times. This chain joins TRBV5-1 and TRBJ2-2, with 8 bases aligning to TRBD2. CDR3 length equals 16 residues. CDR1 is SGHRS and CDR2 is YFSETQ in the germline V gene. V dropped 1 base and J dropped 6; count of bases not matched to a gene: 8. CDR3 in amino acids: CASSLLAGRGAGELFF. The CDR3 DNA reads TGCGCCAGCAGCTTGTTGGCCGGGAGGGGGGCCGGGGAGCTGTTTTTT. Complete variable domain (other parts from reference TRBV5-1 and TRBJ2-2): KAGVTQTPRYLIKTRGQQVTLSCSPISGHRSVSWYQQTPGQGLQFLFEYFSETQRNKGNFPGRFSGRQFSNSRSEMNVSTLELGDSALYLCASSLLAGRGAGELFFGEGSRLTVL.